This T cell receptor beta chain is from a study of radiation and T cells in renal cell carcinoma. Germline V gene data show CDR1 as SGHRS and CDR2 as YFSETQ. The CDR3 runs 14 residues. The ends were cut back, 0 bases at V and 3 bases at J, with 10 bases in the middle. Profiled with immunoSEQ multiplex PCR; TCRdb holds only in-frame clones, not every one. The data contain 65,000 to 80,000 clones, 80% to 90% of them singletons. Sample time point: blood 2 weeks post-SBRT. Treatment denoted: 15 Gy SBRT to primary tumor, nephrectomy 4 weeks later. Blood was sampled at baseline, 2 weeks and 4 weeks after SBRT. The patient's renal cell carcinoma had clear cell pathology. This clone was picked up a small number of times.

This receptor was identified in a woman in her fifties or sixties with renal cell carcinoma. The input for sequencing was blood, taken from a patient whose treatment included radiotherapy and nephrectomy. The chain recombines TRBV5-1 with TRBJ2-7; no definite D call. CDR3 protein: CASSLVRTDYEQYF. DNA of the CDR3: TGCGCCAGCAGCTTGGTAAGGACGGACTACGAGCAGTACTTC.